These 20 T cell receptor beta chains share one sample of origin, sequenced in a study of blood T cell repertoires in COVID-19. TCRdb keeps only in-frame clones here, not all; method: immunoSEQ multiplex PCR. In the table there are roughly 290,000 clones, roughly 89% of which are singletons. Sequencing was performed on PBMCs or T cells enriched from blood (not recorded which). The origin of the receptors is a woman in her thirties or forties who had recovered from COVID-19.

This clone occurred a few times. The CDR3 region is CASSLRSGLGGELFF. The DNA for the CDR3 is TGTGCCAGCAGCTTACGTAGCGGACTTGGGGGGGAGCTGTTTTTT. The V and J genes are TRBV7-8 and TRBJ2-2; weak D call: TRBD2 (6 bases). The germline V and J ends were trimmed by 2 bases and 8 bases, with 15 bases remaining between them. This CDR3 has 15 residues. Germline CDR1 SGHVS, CDR2 FQNEAQ.

V is TRBV28 and J is TRBJ1-1, with no clear D. CDR1 is MDHEN, CDR2 SYDVKM, per germline. The V end was cut by 2 bases, the J end by 1 base, with 8 bases between. This CDR3 has 14 residues. The CDR3 sequence: CASSLLVRNTEAFF. CDR3 coding DNA: TGTGCCAGCAGTTTACTAGTTAGGAACACTGAAGCTTTCTTT.

The chain uses TRBV29-1 and TRBJ1-2; 7 bases are a match to TRBD1. The germline CDR1 and CDR2 sequences are SQVTM and ANQGSEA. The CDR3 is 11 residues long. J lost 4 bases, V lost 6 bases, and 2 bases had no gene match. DNA for the CDR3: TGCAGCGTCCGGGACAGCTATGGCTACACCTTC. This translates into CSVRDSYGYTF.

The rearrangement links TRBV28 to TRBJ1-5, with no clear D. Looked up from germline, CDR1 is MDHEN and CDR2 is SYDVKM. The ends were cut back, 7 bases at V and 0 bases at J, with 19 bases in the middle. The CDR3 consists of 17 residues. The CDR3 here is CASTRAGWTDSNQPQHF. The CDR3 DNA sequence: TGTGCCAGCACCCGGGCGGGTTGGACTGATAGCAATCAGCCCCAGCATTTT.

This chain connects TRBV30 to TRBJ2-1, with D perhaps TRBD2 (6 bases). The CDR3 is 17 residues long. The V end was cut by 0 bases, the J end by 6 bases, with 21 bases between. Germline V gene data show CDR1 as GTSNPN and CDR2 as SVGIG (reference sequence). The CDR3 loop reads CAWSVWKLTSKSNEQFF. The CDR3 DNA sequence: TGTGCCTGGAGTGTATGGAAACTGACTAGTAAATCCAATGAGCAGTTCTTC.

This clone showed up just a few times. J is TRBJ1-4 and V is TRBV2; possible D gene TRBD1, 6 bases. Germline V gene data show CDR1 as SNHLY and CDR2 as FYNNEI. CDR3 length: 14 residues. Trimming took 10 bases from V and 0 from J, leaving 12 bases between them. CDR3 loop: CATSTGPTNEKLFF. For the CDR3, the DNA is TGTGCCACGTCTACAGGGCCAACTAATGAAAAACTGTTTTTT.

The J gene is TRBJ2-7, the V gene TRBV2; 10 bases agree with TRBD2. The CDR3 contains 13 residues. Trimming at V came to 10 bases and at J to 7 bases, leaving 10 bases not matched to a gene. Looked up from germline, CDR1 is SNHLY and CDR2 is FYNNEI. The CDR3 loop is CATKREGRSEQYF. CDR3 nucleotides: TGTGCCACCAAGCGGGAGGGCCGGAGTGAGCAGTACTTC. Looking up the rest from reference TRBV2 and TRBJ2-7 gives the full variable domain: EPEVTQTPSHQVTQMGQEVILRCVPISNHLYFYWYRQILGQKVEFLVSFYNNEISEKSEIFDDQFSVERPDGSNFTLKIRSTKLEDSAMYFCATKREGRSEQYFGPGTRLTVT.

The chain is built from TRBV3-1 (or the pseudogene TRBV3-2) and TRBJ2-3; 8 positions agree with TRBD1. Trimming removed 0 bases from V and 5 bases from J; junction bases left unmatched: 22. Germline V gene lookup returns CDR1 LGHDT and CDR2 YNNKEL (reference sequence). There are 21 residues in the CDR3. CDR3 nucleotides: TGTGCCAGCAGCCAAGATCTTCAGTGGGATCGGGACAGGTCCTCGGGAGATACGCAGTATTTT. Translation: CASSQDLQWDRDRSSGDTQYF.

CDR3 in DNA: TGTGCCAGCAGCTTAGAGGAATATCGGACGCAGTATTTT. Protein product: CASSLEEYRTQYF. The chain employs TRBV7-3 and TRBJ2-3; D uncertain. The CDR3 is 13 amino acids. Trimming left V 2 bases short and J 9 bases short, with 12 bases between. Germline CDR1 and CDR2: SGHTA and FQGTGA. The entire variable domain, with the rest obtained from reference TRBV7-3 and TRBJ2-3, is as follows: GAGVSQTPSNKVTEKGKYVELRCDPISGHTALYWYRQSLGQGPEFLIYFQGTGAADDSGLPNDRFFAVRPEGSVSTLKIQRTERGDSAVYLCASSLEEYRTQYFGPGTRLTVL.

The rearrangement links TRBV19 to TRBJ2-7, with 7 bases lining up with TRBD1. The CDR3 spans 14 residues. The germline CDR1 and CDR2 sequences are LNHDA and SQIVND (reference sequence). The V and J ends lost 4 bases and 4 bases, in that order; junction bases with no gene match: 7. Written as DNA, the CDR3 is TGTGCCAGTAGTACCTGGGGACAGCCGTACGAGCAGTACTTC. This encodes CASSTWGQPYEQYF.

The rearrangement joins TRBV28 to TRBJ2-1, with 9 bases that match TRBD2. The CDR3 spans 20 residues. Germline V gives CDR1 MDHEN, CDR2 SYDVKM. V lost 8 bases and J lost 4; bases outside the gene matches: 24. CDR3 bases: TGTGCCAGCGAACCATCTGGCGGACTAGCGAACTCCAAAAGGTACAATGAGCAGTTCTTC. Encoded protein: CASEPSGGLANSKRYNEQFF.

The J gene is TRBJ1-3, the V gene TRBV28; 7 bases line up with TRBD1. Germline V CDR1 and CDR2: MDHEN, SYDVKM. The CDR3 extends over 14 amino acids. J gave up 2 bases and V 5 bases, and 3 bases lay outside the gene matches. In DNA, the CDR3 is TGTGCCAGCAGTAGGGGGCGAGCTGGAAACACCATATATTTT. This translates into CASSRGRAGNTIYF.

This clone was detected a few times. V is TRBV5-4 and J is TRBJ2-1; 9 nucleotides line up with TRBD2. The germline CDR1 and CDR2 sequences are SGHNT and YYREEE (reference sequence). The CDR3 runs 15 residues. With V trimmed by 1 base and J by 8 bases, 7 bases remained unmatched. The DNA for the CDR3 is TGTGCCAGCAGCTTGATCCGCGGGAGGGCCGATGAGCAGTTCTTC. This translates into CASSLIRGRADEQFF. The whole variable domain, filled in from reference TRBV5-4 and TRBJ2-1, reads ETGVTQSPTHLIKTRGQQVTLRCSSQSGHNTVSWYQQALGQGPQFIFQYYREEENGRGNFPPRFSGLQFPNYSSELNVNALELDDSALYLCASSLIRGRADEQFFGPGTRLTVL.

The chain recombines TRBV2 with TRBJ2-4; TRBD2 is a possible D gene (6 bases). The CDR3 has 14 amino acids. V gave up 5 bases and J gave up 0 bases, with 8 bases separating them. Germline V gene data show CDR1 as SNHLY and CDR2 as FYNNEI. This chain's CDR3 is CASSSGLAKNIQYF. CDR3 DNA: TGTGCCAGCAGTTCGGGACTAGCCAAAAACATTCAGTACTTC. Filled out from reference TRBV2 and TRBJ2-4, the complete variable domain reads EPEVTQTPSHQVTQMGQEVILRCVPISNHLYFYWYRQILGQKVEFLVSFYNNEISEKSEIFDDQFSVERPDGSNFTLKIRSTKLEDSAMYFCASSSGLAKNIQYFGAGTRLSVL.

The chain joins TRBV11-2 to TRBJ1-6, with D maybe TRBD1 (6 bases). Germline V gene lookup returns CDR1 SGHAT and CDR2 FQNNGV. This CDR3 region has 16 residues. V gave up 1 base and J gave up 3 bases, with 10 bases separating them. CDR3 nucleotide sequence: TGTGCCAGCAGCTTAGCAGGGGATCTCTATAATTCACCCCTCCACTTT. This gives the protein CASSLAGDLYNSPLHF.

V is TRBV18 and J is TRBJ2-3; D possibly corresponds to TRBD1 (5 bases). Trimming left V 2 bases short and J 2 bases short, with 8 bases between. This CDR3 spans 14 amino acids. In germline, CDR1 is KGHSH, CDR2 LQKENI. DNA for the CDR3: TGTGCCAGCTCACCAAGACAGAACACAGATACGCAGTATTTT. Translating it yields CASSPRQNTDTQYF.

The chain employs TRBV4-2 and TRBJ1-2; D gene uncertain. This CDR3 spans 13 amino acids. Germline V gives CDR1 LGHNA, CDR2 YNFKEQ. With 8 bases removed from V and 8 bases from J, the gap between germline ends came to 18 bases. The CDR3 sequence is CASYEERAGGYTF. The CDR3 nucleotides read TGTGCCAGCTACGAAGAACGGGCGGGAGGCTACACCTTC.

The rearrangement joins TRBV12-2 to TRBJ2-2; TRBD2, the table's D call, lacks a check against the DNA. TRBV12-2 is a documented pseudogene. The CDR3 runs 17 residues. The CDR3 protein is CASRPGTSGPDGGELFF. DNA for the CDR3: TGTGCAAGTCGCCCAGGGACTAGCGGGCCCGACGGAGGGGAGCTGTTTTTT.

The CDR3 DNA sequence: TGTGCCAGCCGTGAGGGTTACGGGAGGGAGACCCAGTACTTC. Amino acids: CASREGYGRETQYF. This chain uses TRBV28 with TRBJ2-5, with 7 bases identical to TRBD2. V trimming: 8 bases; J trimming: 5 bases; junction bases outside the gene matches: 11. CDR3 length: 14 residues. The germline CDR1 and CDR2 sequences are MDHEN and SYDVKM.

V is TRBV14 and J is TRBJ2-3; possible D gene TRBD1, 5 bases. This CDR3 is 15 amino acids long. V lost 4 bases and J 2 bases, leaving 13 bases between the germline ends. The germline CDR1 and CDR2 sequences are SGHDN and FVKESK. The chain's CDR3 is CASSLGVHYTDTQYF. CDR3 nucleotide sequence: TGTGCCAGCAGCCTAGGGGTCCACTACACAGATACGCAGTATTTT.